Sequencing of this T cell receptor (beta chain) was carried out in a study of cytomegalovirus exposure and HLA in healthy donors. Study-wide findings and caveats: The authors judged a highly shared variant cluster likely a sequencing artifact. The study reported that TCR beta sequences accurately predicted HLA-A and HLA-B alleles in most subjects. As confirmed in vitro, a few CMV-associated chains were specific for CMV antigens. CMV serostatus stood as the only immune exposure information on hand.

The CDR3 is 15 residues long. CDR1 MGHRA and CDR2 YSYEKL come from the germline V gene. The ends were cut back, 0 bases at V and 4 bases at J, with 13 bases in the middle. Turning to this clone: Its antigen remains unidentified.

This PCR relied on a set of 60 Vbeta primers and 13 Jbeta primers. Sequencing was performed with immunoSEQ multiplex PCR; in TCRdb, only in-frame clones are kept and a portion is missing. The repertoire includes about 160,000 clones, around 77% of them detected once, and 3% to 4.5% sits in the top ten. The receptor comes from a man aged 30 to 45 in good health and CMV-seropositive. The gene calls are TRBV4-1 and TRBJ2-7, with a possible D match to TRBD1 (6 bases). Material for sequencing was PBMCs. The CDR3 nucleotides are TGCGCCAGCAGCCAAGATCCCAGGGGAATGTACGAGCAGTACTTC. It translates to CASSQDPRGMYEQYF.